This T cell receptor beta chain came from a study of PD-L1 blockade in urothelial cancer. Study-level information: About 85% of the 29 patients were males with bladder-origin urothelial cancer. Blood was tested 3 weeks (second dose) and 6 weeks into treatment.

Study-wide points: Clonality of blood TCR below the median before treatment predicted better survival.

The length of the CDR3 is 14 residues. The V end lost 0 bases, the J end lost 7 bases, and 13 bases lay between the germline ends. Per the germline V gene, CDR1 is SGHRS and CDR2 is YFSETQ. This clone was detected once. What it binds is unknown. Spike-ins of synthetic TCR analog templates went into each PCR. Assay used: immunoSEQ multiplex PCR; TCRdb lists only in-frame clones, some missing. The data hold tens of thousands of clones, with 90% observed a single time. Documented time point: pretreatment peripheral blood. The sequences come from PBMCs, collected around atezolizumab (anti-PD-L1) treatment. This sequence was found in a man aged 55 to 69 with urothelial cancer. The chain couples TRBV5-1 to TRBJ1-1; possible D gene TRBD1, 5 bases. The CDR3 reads CASSLDGGGIEAFF. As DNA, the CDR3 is TGCGCCAGCAGCTTGGATGGGGGGGGAATTGAAGCTTTCTTT.